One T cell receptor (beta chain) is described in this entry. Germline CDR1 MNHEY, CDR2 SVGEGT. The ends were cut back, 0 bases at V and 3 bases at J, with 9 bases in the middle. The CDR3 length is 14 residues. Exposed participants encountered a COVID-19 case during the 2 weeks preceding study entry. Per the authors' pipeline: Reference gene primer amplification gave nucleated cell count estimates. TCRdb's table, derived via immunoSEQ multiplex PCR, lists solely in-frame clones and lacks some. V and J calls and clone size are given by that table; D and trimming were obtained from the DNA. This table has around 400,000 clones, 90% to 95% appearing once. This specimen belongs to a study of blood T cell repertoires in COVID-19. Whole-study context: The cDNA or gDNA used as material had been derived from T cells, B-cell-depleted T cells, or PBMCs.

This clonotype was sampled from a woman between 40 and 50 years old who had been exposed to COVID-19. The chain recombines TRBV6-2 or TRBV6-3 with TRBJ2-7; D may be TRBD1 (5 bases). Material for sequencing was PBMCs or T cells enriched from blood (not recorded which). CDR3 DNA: TGTGCCAGCAGTTACTCGTCAGGGCTCTACGAGCAGTACTTC. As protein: CASSYSSGLYEQYF.